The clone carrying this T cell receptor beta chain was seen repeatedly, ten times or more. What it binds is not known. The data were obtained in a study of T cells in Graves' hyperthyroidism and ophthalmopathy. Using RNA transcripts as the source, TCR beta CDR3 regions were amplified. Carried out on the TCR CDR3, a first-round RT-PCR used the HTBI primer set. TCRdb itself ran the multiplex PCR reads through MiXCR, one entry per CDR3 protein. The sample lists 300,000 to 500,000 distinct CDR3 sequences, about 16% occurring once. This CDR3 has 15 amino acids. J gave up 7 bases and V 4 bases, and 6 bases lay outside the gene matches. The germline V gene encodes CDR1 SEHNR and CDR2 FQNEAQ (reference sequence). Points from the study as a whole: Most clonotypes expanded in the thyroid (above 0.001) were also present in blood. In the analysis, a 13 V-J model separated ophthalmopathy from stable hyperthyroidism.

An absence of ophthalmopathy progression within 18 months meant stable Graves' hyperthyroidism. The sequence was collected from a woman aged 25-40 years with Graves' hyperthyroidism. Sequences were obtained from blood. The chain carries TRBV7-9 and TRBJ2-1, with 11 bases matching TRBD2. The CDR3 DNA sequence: TGTGCCAGCAGCTACTTAGCGGGAGGGGGGAATGAGCAGTTCTTC. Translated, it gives CASSYLAGGGNEQFF.